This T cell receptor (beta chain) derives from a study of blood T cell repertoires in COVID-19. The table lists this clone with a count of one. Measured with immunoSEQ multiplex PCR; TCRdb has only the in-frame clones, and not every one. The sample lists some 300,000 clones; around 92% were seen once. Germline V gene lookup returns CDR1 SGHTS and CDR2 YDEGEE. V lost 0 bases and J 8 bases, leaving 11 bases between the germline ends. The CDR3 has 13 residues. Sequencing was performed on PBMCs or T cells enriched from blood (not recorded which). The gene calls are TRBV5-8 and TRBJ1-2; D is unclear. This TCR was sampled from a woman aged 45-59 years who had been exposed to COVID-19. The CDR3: CASSLASGRGYTF. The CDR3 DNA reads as TGTGCCAGCAGCTTGGCTTCCGGGAGAGGCTACACCTTC.